A single sample gave rise to the 16 T cell receptor beta chains below, sequenced in a study of T-cell reconstitution after alpha-beta-depleted transplantation in children. Molecular barcoding with unique molecular identifiers was used for the TCRbeta library. TCRdb reanalysed the PCR reads using MiXCR and keeps one entry per CDR3 protein. The table has fewer than 200,000 distinct CDR3 sequences, less than 8% seen once. The sequenced sample was PBMCs from the stem cell graft donor, obtained from the stem cell graft. These receptors originate from a human donor who donated a stem cell graft to a child with Wiskott-Aldrich syndrome.

Ten or more counts support this clonotype. The gene calls are TRBV5-8 and TRBJ1-1; D unresolved. Germline assignment: CDR1 SGHTS and CDR2 YDEGEE. Trimming took off 0 bases at V and 5 bases at J, with 17 bases between the two ends. The CDR3 covers 16 residues. CDR3 in DNA: TGTGCCAGCAGCTTGGACCTGGGCGGGAGATGGACTGAAGCTTTCTTT. Its protein is CASSLDLGGRWTEAFF.

The gene calls are TRBV11-2 and TRBJ2-1; 14 nucleotides line up with TRBD2. The germline gives CDR1 SGHAT, CDR2 FQNNGV. V gave up 5 bases and J gave up 8 bases; unmatched junction bases: 11. The CDR3 length is 17 residues. The CDR3 DNA follows: TGTGCCAGCAGCGACACCGGGACTAGCGGGAGTAGGTATGAGCAGTTCTTC. This gives the protein CASSDTGTSGSRYEQFF.

This clonotype was recorded at least ten times. The V gene is TRBV25-1, the J gene TRBJ2-1; TRBD1 matches at 9 bases. This CDR3 region has 15 residues. CDR1 and CDR2 from the germline V gene are MGHDK and SYGVNS. The V gene end was trimmed by 5 bases and the J gene end by 3 bases; junction bases not matched to a gene: 5. The CDR3 bases are TGTGCCAGCAGTAGCGACAGGGGGAACTACAATGAGCAGTTCTTC. Amino acid sequence: CASSSDRGNYNEQFF. Supplemented by reference TRBV25-1 and TRBJ2-1, the full variable domain reads EADIYQTPRYLVIGTGKKITLECSQTMGHDKMYWYQQDPGMELHLIHYSYGVNSTEKGDLSSESTVSRIRTEHFPLTLESARPSHTSQYLCASSSDRGNYNEQFFGPGTRLTVL.

The sample holds a few counts of this clonotype. CDR3 loop: CSARGGTGGESINEQFF. CDR3 DNA sequence: TGCAGTGCTAGGGGCGGAACAGGGGGCGAGTCTATCAATGAGCAGTTCTTC. This chain links TRBV20-1 with TRBJ2-1; 9 nucleotides agree with TRBD1. V shed 3 bases, J shed 6 bases, and the junction held 15 bases outside the gene matches. CDR1 is DFQATT and CDR2 is SNEGSKA in the germline V gene (reference sequence). The CDR3 totals 17 residues.

The genes are TRBV7-8 and TRBJ1-1; no definite D call. The ends were cut back, 1 base at V and 3 bases at J, with 6 bases in the middle. The germline V gene has CDR1 SGHVS and CDR2 FQNEAQ. The CDR3 covers 13 residues. The CDR3 DNA sequence: TGTGCCAGCAGCTTAGGAGTCCACACTGAAGCTTTCTTT. Translation: CASSLGVHTEAFF.

This clonotype was seen many times. J is TRBJ2-1 and V is TRBV27; TRBD2 aligns across 11 bases. This CDR3 is built from 16 residues. J lost 7 bases, V lost 3 bases, and 8 bases had no gene match. The germline V gene encodes CDR1 MNHEY and CDR2 SMNVEV (reference sequence). The CDR3 here is CASSFISGRAQNEQFF. The CDR3 coding sequence is TGTGCCAGCAGTTTCATTAGCGGGAGGGCCCAGAATGAGCAGTTCTTC.

The J gene is TRBJ2-6, the V gene TRBV5-1; perhaps TRBD1 as D (6 bases). Germline CDR1 reads SGHRS; CDR2 reads YFSETQ. The CDR3 spans 15 residues. The V end lost 4 bases, the J end lost 0 bases, and 8 bases lay between the germline ends. CDR3 amino acids: CASSKDSSGANVLTF. CDR3 DNA sequence: TGCGCCAGCAGCAAGGACAGCTCTGGGGCCAACGTCCTGACTTTC.

This clonotype came up a few times. The V gene is TRBV16, the J gene TRBJ2-7; D gene uncertain. V was shortened by 2 bases and J by 4 bases, with 6 bases between the two germline ends. This CDR3 is 12 amino acids long. Per germline, CDR1 KGHSY and CDR2 FQNENV. CDR3 DNA: TGTGCCAGCAGCCAAGGGGTTTACGAGCAGTACTTC. Protein product: CASSQGVYEQYF.

Comments on this clonotype: A much larger clone differs from this one at a single base, so this may be a read error. V gene TRBV12-3 or TRBV12-4 combines with J gene TRBJ1-6, with D possibly matching TRBD1 (5 bases). V was clipped by 2 bases and J by 14 bases, with 7 bases between them. CDR3 length: 11 amino acids. CDR3: CASSLRGTLHF. DNA of the CDR3: TGTGCCAGCAGTTTAAGGGGAACCCTCCACTTT.

This clonotype was detected many times. The chain combines TRBV3-1 with TRBJ1-1; D uncertain. V lost 1 base and J lost 0, with 9 bases in between. The V gene's germline CDR1 is LGHDT and CDR2 YNNKEL (reference sequence). The CDR3 is made up of 15 amino acids. For the CDR3, the DNA is TGTGCCAGCAGCCAAGTGGCAGCAGTGAACACTGAAGCTTTCTTT. Translating it yields CASSQVAAVNTEAFF.

This clonotype was seen at least ten times. V and J are TRBV24-1 and TRBJ2-5; 9 bases match TRBD2. The CDR3 extends over 14 amino acids. V lost 9 bases and J lost 4; bases outside the gene matches: 8. Germline V gives CDR1 KGHDR, CDR2 SFDVKD. The CDR3 protein is CATQRAGGGETQYF. The CDR3 DNA reads as TGTGCCACCCAACGAGCGGGAGGTGGAGAGACCCAGTACTTC.

Ten or more counts support this clonotype. This chain uses TRBV6-2 or TRBV6-3 with TRBJ2-2, with 7 bases matching TRBD1. Trimming at V came to 6 bases and at J to 2 bases, leaving 3 bases not matched to a gene. The CDR3 runs 14 residues. Germline-derived CDR1 and CDR2 are MNHEY and SVGEGT. The DNA of the CDR3 is TGTGCCAGCAGAGACAGGGCTAACACCGGGGAGCTGTTTTTT. Translation gives CASRDRANTGELFF.

This clonotype appeared many times. The chain couples TRBV15 to TRBJ1-1; D perhaps matches TRBD1 (5 bases). Trimming cost V 0 bases and J 3 bases, with 14 bases left between them. This CDR3 is 16 amino acids long. Germline V gives CDR1 LNHNV, CDR2 YYDKDF (reference sequence). The CDR3 DNA reads as TGTGCCACCAGCAGAGACGCCTGGGGCAATCACACTGAAGCTTTCTTT. Protein product: CATSRDAWGNHTEAFF.

This clonotype was counted at least ten times. The chain employs TRBV5-1 and TRBJ1-4; TRBD1 matches 11 bases. The germline V gene has CDR1 SGHRS and CDR2 YFSETQ. The V gene end was trimmed by 4 bases and the J gene end by 7 bases; junction bases not matched to a gene: 6. The CDR3 runs 15 residues. The CDR3 spells CASSPLGTGGEKLFF. CDR3 DNA sequence: TGCGCCAGCAGCCCTTTGGGGACAGGGGGTGAAAAACTGTTTTTT.

The J gene is TRBJ2-3, the V gene TRBV7-2; 10 positions match TRBD2. Germline trimming cut 2 bases from V and 5 bases from J; bases unmatched to any gene: 4. From germline, CDR1 is SGHTA and CDR2 FQGNSA. The CDR3 covers 15 residues. The CDR3 region is CASSLLAGVEDTQYF. The DNA for the CDR3 is TGTGCCAGCAGCTTACTAGCGGGAGTGGAAGATACGCAGTATTTT.

This chain joins TRBV11-2 and TRBJ2-1, with a tentative D call TRBD2 (5 bases). The CDR3 covers 11 residues. Germline V CDR1 and CDR2: SGHAT, FQNNGV. Trimming took off 6 bases at V and 12 bases at J, with 12 bases between the two ends. The CDR3 sequence is CASRIARAQFF. CDR3 coding DNA: TGTGCCAGCAGAATAGCGCGGGCGCAGTTCTTC.